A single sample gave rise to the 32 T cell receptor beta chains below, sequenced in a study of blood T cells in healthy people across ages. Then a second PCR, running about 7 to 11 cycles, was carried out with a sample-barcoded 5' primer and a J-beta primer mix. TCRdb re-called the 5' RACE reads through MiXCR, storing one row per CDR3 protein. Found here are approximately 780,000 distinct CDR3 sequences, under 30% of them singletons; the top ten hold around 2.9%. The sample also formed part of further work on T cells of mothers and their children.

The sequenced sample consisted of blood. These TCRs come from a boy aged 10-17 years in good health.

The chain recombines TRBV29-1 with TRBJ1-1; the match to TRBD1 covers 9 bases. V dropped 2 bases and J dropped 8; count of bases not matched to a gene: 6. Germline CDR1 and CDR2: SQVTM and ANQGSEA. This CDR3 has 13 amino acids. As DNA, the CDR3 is TGCAGCGTTGAATGGGGACAGGGACGAGAAGCTTTCTTT. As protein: CSVEWGQGREAFF.

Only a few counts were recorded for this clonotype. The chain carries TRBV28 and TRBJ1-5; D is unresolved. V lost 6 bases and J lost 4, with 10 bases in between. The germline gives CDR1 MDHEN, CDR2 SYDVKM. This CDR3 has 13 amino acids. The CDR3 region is CASRTKGNQPQHF. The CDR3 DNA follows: TGTGCCAGCAGGACGAAGGGTAATCAGCCCCAGCATTTT.

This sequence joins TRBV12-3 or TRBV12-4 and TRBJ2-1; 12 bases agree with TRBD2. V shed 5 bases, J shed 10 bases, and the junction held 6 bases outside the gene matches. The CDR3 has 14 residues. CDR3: CASSPRTSGVEQFF. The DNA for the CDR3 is TGTGCCAGCAGTCCCCGGACTAGCGGGGTAGAGCAGTTCTTC.

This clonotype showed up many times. CDR3 in amino acids: CASSRDRETQYF. The CDR3 DNA reads as TGTGCCAGCAGTCGCGACAGAGAGACCCAGTACTTC. This rearrangement joins TRBV6-6 to TRBJ2-5; possibly TRBD1 for D (5 bases). The germline V and J ends were trimmed by 5 bases and 4 bases, with 8 bases remaining between them. Germline V CDR1 and CDR2: MNHNY, SVGAGI (reference sequence). The length of the CDR3 is 12 residues.

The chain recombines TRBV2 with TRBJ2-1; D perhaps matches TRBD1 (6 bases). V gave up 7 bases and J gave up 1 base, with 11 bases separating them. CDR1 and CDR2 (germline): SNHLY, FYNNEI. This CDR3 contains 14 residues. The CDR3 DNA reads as TGTGCCAGCACCCACGACAGGTCCTACAATGAGCAGTTCTTC. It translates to CASTHDRSYNEQFF.

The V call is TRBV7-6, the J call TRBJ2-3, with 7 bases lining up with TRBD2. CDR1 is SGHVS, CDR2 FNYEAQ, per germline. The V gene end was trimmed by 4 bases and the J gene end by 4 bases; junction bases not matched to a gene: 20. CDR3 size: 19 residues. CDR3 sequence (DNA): TGTGCCAGCAGCTCCCCCCGGGACTACCAAAGAAGGGCGGCAGATACGCAGTATTTT. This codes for CASSSPRDYQRRAADTQYF.

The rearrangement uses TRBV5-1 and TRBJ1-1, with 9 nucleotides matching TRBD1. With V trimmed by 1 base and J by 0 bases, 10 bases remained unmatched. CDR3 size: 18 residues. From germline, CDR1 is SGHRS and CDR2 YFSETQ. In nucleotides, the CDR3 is TGCGCCAGCAGCTTGACAGGGGGCGAAGGGACCATGAACACTGAAGCTTTCTTT. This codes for CASSLTGGEGTMNTEAFF.

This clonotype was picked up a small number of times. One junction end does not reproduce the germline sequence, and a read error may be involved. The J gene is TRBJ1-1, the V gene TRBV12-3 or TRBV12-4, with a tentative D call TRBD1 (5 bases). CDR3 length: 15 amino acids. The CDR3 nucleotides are TGTGCCAGCAGTTTTGGGGGAGAGGCGAACACTGAGGCTTTCTTT. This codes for CASSFGGEANTEAFF.

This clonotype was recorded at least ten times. For the CDR3, the DNA is TGTGCCAGCAGTTACTCGGTCCTAGCGGCTCACTCCTACGAGCAGTACTTC. Translating it yields CASSYSVLAAHSYEQYF. This chain joins TRBV6-5 and TRBJ2-7, with 7 nucleotides matching TRBD2. The V and J ends lost 0 bases and 0 bases, in that order; junction bases with no gene match: 8. Germline assignment: CDR1 MNHEY and CDR2 SVGAGI. CDR3 length: 17 amino acids.

The CDR3 nucleotides are TGTGCCAGCAGCTTAGGACTGGTGAGCACAGATACGCAGTATTTT. It codes for CASSLGLVSTDTQYF. The chain combines TRBV7-3 with TRBJ2-3; a possible D gene is TRBD2 (5 bases). V was shortened by 2 bases and J by 0 bases, with 9 bases between the two germline ends. Germline V gives CDR1 SGHTA, CDR2 FQGTGA. CDR3 length: 15 amino acids. Looking up the rest from reference TRBV7-3 and TRBJ2-3 gives the full variable domain: GAGVSQTPSNKVTEKGKYVELRCDPISGHTALYWYRQSLGQGPEFLIYFQGTGAADDSGLPNDRFFAVRPEGSVSTLKIQRTERGDSAVYLCASSLGLVSTDTQYFGPGTRLTVL.

The CDR3 loop is CSVEVSTRRRAEAFF. The DNA for the CDR3 is TGCAGCGTTGAAGTCTCGACACGGAGGAGGGCTGAAGCTTTCTTT. The chain links TRBV29-1 to TRBJ1-1; no reliable D call. Germline CDR1 is SQVTM and CDR2 is ANQGSEA. The CDR3 length is 15 residues. The germline V and J ends were trimmed by 1 base and 6 bases, with 18 bases remaining between them.

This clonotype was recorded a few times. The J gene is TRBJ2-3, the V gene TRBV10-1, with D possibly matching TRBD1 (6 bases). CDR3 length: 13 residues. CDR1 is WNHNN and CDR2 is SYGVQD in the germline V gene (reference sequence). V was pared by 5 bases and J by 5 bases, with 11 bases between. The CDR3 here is CASSPQGGDTQYF. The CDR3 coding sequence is TGCGCCAGCAGTCCACAGGGTGGAGATACGCAGTATTTT.

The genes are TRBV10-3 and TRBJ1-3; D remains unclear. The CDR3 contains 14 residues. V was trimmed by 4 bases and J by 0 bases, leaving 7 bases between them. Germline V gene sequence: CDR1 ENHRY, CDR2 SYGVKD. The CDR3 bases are TGTGCCATCAGTGTAAACTTCTCTGGAAACACCATATATTTT. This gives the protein CAISVNFSGNTIYF.

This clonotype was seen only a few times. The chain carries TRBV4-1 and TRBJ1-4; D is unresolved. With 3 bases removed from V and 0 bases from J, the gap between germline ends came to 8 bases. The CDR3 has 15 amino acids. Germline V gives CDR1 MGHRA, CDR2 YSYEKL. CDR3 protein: CASSQGYATNEKLFF. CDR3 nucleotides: TGCGCCAGCAGCCAGGGGTACGCAACTAATGAAAAACTGTTTTTT.

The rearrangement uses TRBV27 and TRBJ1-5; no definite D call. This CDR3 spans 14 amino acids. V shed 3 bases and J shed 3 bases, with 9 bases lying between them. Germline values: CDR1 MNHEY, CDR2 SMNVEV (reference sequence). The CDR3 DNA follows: TGTGCCAGCAGTTTTCGAGGGCTCAATCAGCCCCAGCATTTT. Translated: CASSFRGLNQPQHF.

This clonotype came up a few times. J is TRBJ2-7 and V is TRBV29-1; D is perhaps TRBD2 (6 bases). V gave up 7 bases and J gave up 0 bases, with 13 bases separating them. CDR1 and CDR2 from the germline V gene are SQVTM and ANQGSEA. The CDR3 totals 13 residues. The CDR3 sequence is CSASGGSSYEQYF. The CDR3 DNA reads TGCAGCGCTTCTGGGGGGAGCTCCTACGAGCAGTACTTC.

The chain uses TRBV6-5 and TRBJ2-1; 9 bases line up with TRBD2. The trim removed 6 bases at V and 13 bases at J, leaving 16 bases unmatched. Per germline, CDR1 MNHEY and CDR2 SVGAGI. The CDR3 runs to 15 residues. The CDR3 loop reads CASSLGPSGGTKQFF. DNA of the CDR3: TGTGCCAGCAGCCTGGGGCCCAGCGGGGGGACGAAACAGTTCTTC.

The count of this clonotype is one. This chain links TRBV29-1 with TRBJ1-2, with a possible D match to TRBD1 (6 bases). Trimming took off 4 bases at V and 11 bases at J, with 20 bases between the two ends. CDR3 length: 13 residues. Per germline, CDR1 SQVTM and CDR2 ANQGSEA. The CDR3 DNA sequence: TGCAGCGTTGTGGAAGGGACAAGGACCCGATACACCTTC. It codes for CSVVEGTRTRYTF. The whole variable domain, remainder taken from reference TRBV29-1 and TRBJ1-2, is SAVISQKPSRDICQRGTSLTIQCQVDSQVTMMFWYRQQPGQSLTLIATANQGSEATYESGFVIDKFPISRPNLTFSTLTVSNMSPEDSSIYLCSVVEGTRTRYTFGSGTRLTVV.

CDR3 in DNA: TGCAGTGCTGTTGGGATCGGGACTGGTTTGGAGGATACGCAGTATTTT. Amino acid sequence: CSAVGIGTGLEDTQYF. This chain joins TRBV20-1 and TRBJ2-3; perhaps TRBD2 as D (6 bases). The germline gives CDR1 DFQATT, CDR2 SNEGSKA (reference sequence). Trimming took 5 bases from V and 6 from J, leaving 24 bases between them. The CDR3 consists of 16 residues.

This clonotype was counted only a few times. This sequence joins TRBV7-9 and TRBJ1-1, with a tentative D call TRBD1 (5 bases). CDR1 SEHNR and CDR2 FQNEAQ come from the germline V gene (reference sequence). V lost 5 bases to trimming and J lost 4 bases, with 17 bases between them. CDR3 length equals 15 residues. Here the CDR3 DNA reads TGTGCCAGCAGCCTCCCGCCAGGGCCTGGCACTGAAGCTTTCTTT. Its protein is CASSLPPGPGTEAFF.

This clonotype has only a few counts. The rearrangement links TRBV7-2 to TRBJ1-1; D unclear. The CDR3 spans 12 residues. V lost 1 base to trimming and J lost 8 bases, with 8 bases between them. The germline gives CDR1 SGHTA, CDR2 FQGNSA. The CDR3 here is CASSLVDLEAFF. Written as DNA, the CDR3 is TGTGCCAGCAGCTTAGTTGACCTCGAAGCTTTCTTT.

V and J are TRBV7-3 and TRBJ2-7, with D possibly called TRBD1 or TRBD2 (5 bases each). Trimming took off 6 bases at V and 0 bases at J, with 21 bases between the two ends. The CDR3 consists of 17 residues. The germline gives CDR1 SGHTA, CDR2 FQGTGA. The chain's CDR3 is CASRTPPGTGSSYEQYF. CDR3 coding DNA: TGTGCCAGCAGGACCCCCCCCGGGACGGGGAGCTCCTACGAGCAGTACTTC.

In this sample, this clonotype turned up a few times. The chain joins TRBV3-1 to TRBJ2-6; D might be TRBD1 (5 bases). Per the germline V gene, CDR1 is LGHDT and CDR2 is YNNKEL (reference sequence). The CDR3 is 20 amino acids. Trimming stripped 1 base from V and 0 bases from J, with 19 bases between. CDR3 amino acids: CASSQVSWGENPSGANVLTF. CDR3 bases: TGTGCCAGCAGCCAAGTATCTTGGGGCGAAAATCCCTCTGGGGCCAACGTCCTGACTTTC.

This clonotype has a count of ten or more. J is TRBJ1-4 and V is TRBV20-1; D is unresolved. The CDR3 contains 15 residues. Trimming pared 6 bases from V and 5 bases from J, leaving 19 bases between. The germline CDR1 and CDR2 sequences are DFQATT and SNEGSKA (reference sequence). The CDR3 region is CSALPQNYPNEKLFF. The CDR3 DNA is TGCAGTGCCTTACCCCAGAACTACCCCAATGAAAAACTGTTTTTT.

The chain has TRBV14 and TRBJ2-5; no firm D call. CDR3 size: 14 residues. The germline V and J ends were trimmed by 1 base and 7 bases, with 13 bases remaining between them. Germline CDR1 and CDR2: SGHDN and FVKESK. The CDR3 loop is CASSQVLDAATQYF. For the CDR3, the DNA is TGTGCCAGCAGCCAAGTCTTGGACGCAGCGACCCAGTACTTC. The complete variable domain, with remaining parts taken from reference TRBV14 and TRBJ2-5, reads EAGVTQFPSHSVIEKGQTVTLRCDPISGHDNLYWYRRVMGKEIKFLLHFVKESKQDESGMPNNRFLAERTGGTYSTLKVQPAELEDSGVYFCASSQVLDAATQYFGPGTRLLVL.

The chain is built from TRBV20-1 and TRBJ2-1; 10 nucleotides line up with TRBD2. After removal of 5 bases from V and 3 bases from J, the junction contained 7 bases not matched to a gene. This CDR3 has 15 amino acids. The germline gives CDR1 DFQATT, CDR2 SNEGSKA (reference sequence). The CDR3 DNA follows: TGCAGTGCTCGAAAGCGGGAGGGGTACTACAATGAGCAGTTCTTC. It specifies CSARKREGYYNEQFF.

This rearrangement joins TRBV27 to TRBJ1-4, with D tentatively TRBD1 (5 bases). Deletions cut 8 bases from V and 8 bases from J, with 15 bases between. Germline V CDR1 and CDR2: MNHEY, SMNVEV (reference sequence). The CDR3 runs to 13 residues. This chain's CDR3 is CASRGLGGEKLFF. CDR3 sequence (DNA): TGTGCCAGCCGCGGCCTTGGGGGGGAAAAACTGTTTTTT.

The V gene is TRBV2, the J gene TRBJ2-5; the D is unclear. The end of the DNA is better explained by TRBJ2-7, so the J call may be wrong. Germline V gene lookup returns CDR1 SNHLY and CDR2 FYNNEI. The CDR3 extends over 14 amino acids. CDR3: CASFEDIGRHEQYF. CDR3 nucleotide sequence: TGTGCCAGCTTTGAAGATATAGGGCGCCACGAGCAGTACTTC.

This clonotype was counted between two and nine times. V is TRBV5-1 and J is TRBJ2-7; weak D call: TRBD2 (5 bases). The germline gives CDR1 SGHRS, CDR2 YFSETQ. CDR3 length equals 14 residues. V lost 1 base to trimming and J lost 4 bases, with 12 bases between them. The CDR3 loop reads CASSLYLAEYEQYF. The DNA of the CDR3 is TGCGCCAGCAGCTTGTATCTAGCTGAATACGAGCAGTACTTC.

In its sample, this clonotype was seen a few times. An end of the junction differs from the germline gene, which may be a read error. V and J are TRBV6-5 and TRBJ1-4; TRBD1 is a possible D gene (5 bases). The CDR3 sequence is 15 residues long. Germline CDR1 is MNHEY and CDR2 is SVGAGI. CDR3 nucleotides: TGTGCCAGCAGTCGCGACAGTTTCGCTAAAGAAAAACTGTTTTTT. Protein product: CASSRDSFAKEKLFF.

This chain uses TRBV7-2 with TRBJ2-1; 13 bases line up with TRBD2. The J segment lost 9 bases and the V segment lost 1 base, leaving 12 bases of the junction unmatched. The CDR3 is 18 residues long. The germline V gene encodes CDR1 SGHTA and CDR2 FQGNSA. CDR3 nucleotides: TGTGCCAGCAGCTTAGAACTAGCGGGAGGGCCGCTTTCAAGTGAGCAGTTCTTC. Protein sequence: CASSLELAGGPLSSEQFF.

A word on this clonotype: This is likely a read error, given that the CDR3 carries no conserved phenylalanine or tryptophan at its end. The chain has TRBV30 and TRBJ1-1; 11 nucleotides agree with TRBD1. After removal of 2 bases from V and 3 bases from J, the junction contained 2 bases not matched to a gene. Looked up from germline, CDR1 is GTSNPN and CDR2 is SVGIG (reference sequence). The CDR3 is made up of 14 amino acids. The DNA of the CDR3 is TGTGCCTGGAGTAGGGACAGGGGGTACACTGAAGCTTTCTCT. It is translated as CAWSRDRGYTEAFS.